This T cell receptor beta chain is drawn from a study of cytomegalovirus exposure and HLA in healthy donors. Whole-study findings and limits: In terms of immune exposure information, only CMV serostatus was available. Cytomegalovirus-associated status was assigned to 150 or so TCR beta chains.

The germline V gene has CDR1 MNHNY and CDR2 SVGAGI (reference sequence). Trimming removed 8 bases at V and 4 bases at J, with 12 bases between. This CDR3 region has 12 residues. Primers: 60 Vbeta forward and 13 Jbeta reverse. Repertoires were generated with immunoSEQ multiplex PCR, while TCRdb's copy carries only in-frame clones and drops some. The sample comprises approximately 150,000 clones, about 80% of which are singletons, and about 9.9% rests with the top ten. For this clone: Its antigen is not identified.

V gene TRBV6-6 combines with J gene TRBJ2-7, with D perhaps matching TRBD1 (6 bases). Sequenced: PBMCs. This clonotype was sampled from a man between 18 and 29 years old in good health and CMV-seropositive. In DNA, the CDR3 is TGTGCCAGCGGGACATCGGAATACGAGCAGTACTTC. Its protein product is CASGTSEYEQYF.